The subject of this entry is one T cell receptor beta chain. Its antigen remains unidentified. This sample is drawn from a study of blood T cells in healthy people across ages. Study observations and caveats: Age showed a roughly linear inverse relationship with TCR beta diversity per million T cells.

J was trimmed by 6 bases and V by 2 bases; bases with no gene match: 16. Germline loops: CDR1 SGHTA, CDR2 FQGNSA. The CDR3 has 18 residues. Next came a second PCR, run for about 7 to 12 cycles, which used a sample-barcoded 5' primer along with a J-beta primer mix. All samples gave at least 2.5 million CDR3-containing paired-end reads. TCRdb reanalysed the 5' RACE reads using MiXCR and keeps one entry per CDR3 protein. This table has hundreds of thousands of distinct CDR3 sequences, more than 40% appearing once. The sample taken for sequencing was blood. The V call is TRBV7-2, the J call TRBJ2-7; 10 bases agree with TRBD1. The origin of this receptor is a man in his fifties or sixties in good health. The CDR3 sequence: CASSLRVGGTGEILEQYF. CDR3 bases: TGTGCCAGCAGCTTAAGGGTCGGGGGGACAGGGGAAATTCTCGAGCAGTACTTC.